This T cell receptor beta chain stems from a study of beta chain features in type 1 diabetes. This clone occurred a few times. Its matching antigen is unknown. The study reverse transcribed the entire isolated RNA, so it sequenced expressed TCRB transcripts. This table comes from immunoSEQ multiplex PCR, and its TCRdb copy is limited to in-frame clones, with some not included. The table has about 360,000 clones, roughly 12% seen once. General observations from the study: Unsettled here was the matter of whether HLA type influences TCRB rearrangement. Although PCR might favor shorter templates, it would do so equally in patients and controls. VDJ junctions from patients with type 1 diabetes contained fewer insertions and more deletions.

Sorting based on CD45RO/CCR7/CD25/CD127/CD95/CD27 separated CD4+ naive, central memory, regulatory and stem cell-like memory cells. CDR1 and CDR2 from the germline V gene are GTSNPN and SVGIG (reference sequence). The CDR3 spans 12 residues. Trimming shortened V by 0 bases and J by 9 bases, and 12 bases separated the two germline ends. Sequenced input: naive CD4+ T cells from blood. This TCR derives from a man younger than 35 in good health. The chain has TRBV30 and TRBJ2-7, with D uncertain. This chain's CDR3 is CAWSVMDTGQYF. DNA for the CDR3: TGTGCCTGGAGTGTTATGGATACGGGGCAGTACTTC.